This T cell receptor beta chain stems from a study of blood T cell repertoires in COVID-19. About the research overall: Nucleic acid was either cDNA or gDNA, and it came from T cells, B-cell-depleted T cells, or PBMCs.

Authors' analysis steps: Amplification of reference gene primers was used by the study to estimate nucleated cell counts. Clones were sequenced by immunoSEQ multiplex PCR, and TCRdb holds only the in-frame ones, with some missing. V and J calls plus clone size are reproduced from that table; the DNA served to infer D and trimming. The sample lists approximately 53,000 clones, more than 75% occurring once. The CDR3 spans 13 residues. V lost 2 bases, J lost 2 bases, and 9 bases lay in between. Germline V CDR1 and CDR2: GTSNPN, SVGIG (reference sequence). Sample: peripheral blood. This TCR was sampled from a woman aged 55-69 years with acute or convalescent COVID-19. J is TRBJ2-5 and V is TRBV30; D uncertain. CDR3 nucleotide sequence: TGTGCCTGGAGTCGGTTCGGGCAAGAGACCCAGTACTTC. Translated, it gives CAWSRFGQETQYF.